Below, 28 T cell receptor beta chains from the same sample are listed, as sequenced in a study of metastatic and nonmetastatic thyroid tumors. Ahead of thyroid surgery, no patient had received treatment of any kind. From the PCR reads, TCRdb re-called clones with MiXCR. This table has tens of thousands of clones, roughly a quarter appearing once. The specimen sequenced was blood. The receptors come from a male donor with papillary thyroid cancer or a benign thyroid nodule (not recorded which). Some clones in this sample may be carry-over from other donors' samples.

This clone was seen repeatedly, ten times or more. J is TRBJ2-7 and V is TRBV5-6, with 10 positions matching TRBD2. The junction had 4 bases not matched to a gene; V was cut back by 3 bases and J by 4 bases. The V gene's germline CDR1 is SGHDT and CDR2 YYEEEE. The CDR3 contains 14 residues. CDR3 DNA: TGTGCCAGCAGCTATGGGACTAGCGCTTACGAGCAGTACTTC. Protein product: CASSYGTSAYEQYF.

This clone was recorded at least ten times. The chain is built from TRBV27 and TRBJ2-3; D uncertain. V was cut by 4 bases and J by 1 base, with 6 bases left in between. Germline CDR1 is MNHEY and CDR2 is SMNVEV (reference sequence). The CDR3 extends over 13 amino acids. The CDR3 sequence: CASSSGRTDTQYF. For the CDR3, the DNA is TGTGCCAGCAGTTCCGGGCGCACAGATACGCAGTATTTT.

This sequence joins TRBV5-1 and TRBJ2-1; TRBD1 agrees at 9 bases. V trimming: 0 bases; J trimming: 3 bases; junction bases outside the gene matches: 7. The CDR3 covers 17 residues. CDR1 is SGHRS and CDR2 is YFSETQ in the germline V gene. The CDR3 protein is CASSLVPDRGYYNEQFF. The CDR3 DNA follows: TGCGCCAGCAGCTTGGTACCGGACAGGGGATACTACAATGAGCAGTTCTTC.

This rearrangement joins TRBV6-1 to TRBJ1-5; 8 bases fit TRBD1. The CDR3 is 15 residues long. Germline CDR1 is MNHNS and CDR2 is SASEGT. Trimming cost V 8 bases and J 4 bases; bases outside gene matches: 10. CDR3 amino acids: CASLDGTGGNQPQHF. The DNA of the CDR3 is TGTGCCAGCCTCGACGGGACAGGTGGTAATCAGCCCCAGCATTTT.

This clone was recorded many times. V and J are TRBV6-5 and TRBJ2-3; D ambiguous. The CDR3 loop spans 13 amino acids. Trimming took off 0 bases at V and 9 bases at J, with 10 bases between the two ends. Germline assignment: CDR1 MNHEY and CDR2 SVGAGI. CDR3 region: CASSYSRRQTQYF. DNA of the CDR3: TGTGCCAGCAGTTACTCGAGAAGGCAGACGCAGTATTTT.

Regarding this clone: One junction end does not reproduce the germline sequence, and a read error may be involved. The chain has TRBV11-2 and TRBJ2-3; the D is unclear. Germline CDR1 and CDR2: SGHAT and FQNNGV. The CDR3 runs 15 residues. The CDR3 is CASSLVGQTTYTQYF. The CDR3 DNA is TGTGCCAGCAGCTTGGTTGGGCAGACCACATATACGCAGTATTTT.

This clone was counted many times. The rearrangement links TRBV7-9 to TRBJ2-2; no reliable D call. CDR3 size: 12 residues. V was cut by 5 bases and J by 6 bases, with 7 bases left in between. Germline V gene data show CDR1 as SEHNR and CDR2 as FQNEAQ (reference sequence). CDR3 protein: CASSPLSGELFF. The CDR3 bases are TGTGCCAGCAGCCCGTTATCCGGGGAGCTGTTTTTT.

This clone was seen at least ten times. The chain uses TRBV27 and TRBJ1-3; tentatively, D is TRBD1 (5 bases). The V gene's germline CDR1 is MNHEY and CDR2 SMNVEV (reference sequence). There are 14 residues in the CDR3. V was pared by 5 bases and J by 0 bases, with 8 bases between. The CDR3 protein is CASSPGTSGNTIYF. CDR3 nucleotides: TGTGCCAGCAGTCCGGGGACCTCTGGAAACACCATATATTTT.

The rearrangement joins TRBV5-1 to TRBJ1-1, with TRBD1 matching over 11 bases. The CDR3 loop spans 15 amino acids. Germline lookup yields CDR1 SGHRS and CDR2 YFSETQ. J gave up 6 bases and V 2 bases, and 6 bases lay outside the gene matches. DNA for the CDR3: TGCGCCAGCAGCTTTTGGACAGGGGGCAGGTCTGAAGCTTTCTTT. Protein sequence: CASSFWTGGRSEAFF.

This clone was counted at least ten times. The genes are TRBV11-3 and TRBJ2-3, with TRBD2 as a possible D gene (7 bases). Per germline, CDR1 SGHNT and CDR2 YENEEA. The CDR3 is 14 amino acids. V lost 5 bases to trimming and J lost 5 bases, with 14 bases between them. The CDR3 is CASSLEGGVDTQYF. The CDR3 bases are TGTGCCAGCAGCCTCGAGGGGGGGGTAGATACGCAGTATTTT.

This chain joins TRBV10-3 and TRBJ2-1, with 10 bases lining up with TRBD2. V was clipped by 2 bases and J by 6 bases; unmatched bases: 1. Germline-derived CDR1 and CDR2 are ENHRY and SYGVKD. The CDR3 extends over 14 amino acids. The CDR3: CAISEGTSVNEQFF. The CDR3 DNA sequence: TGTGCCATCAGTGAGGGGACTAGCGTCAATGAGCAGTTCTTC.

There are a few counts of this clone. V usage is TRBV6-1 and J usage is TRBJ2-2; D gene ambiguous. The CDR3 contains 13 residues. V shed 9 bases and J shed 7 bases, with 15 bases lying between them. Germline V gives CDR1 MNHNS, CDR2 SASEGT. The CDR3 spells CASARALGGELFF. In DNA, the CDR3 is TGTGCCAGTGCAAGGGCCTTAGGCGGGGAGCTGTTTTTT.

This rearrangement joins TRBV7-6 to TRBJ1-1; D gene ambiguous. Trimming pared 2 bases from V and 0 bases from J, leaving 4 bases between. The germline CDR1 and CDR2 sequences are SGHVS and FNYEAQ. CDR3 length equals 13 residues. The CDR3 DNA sequence: TGTGCCAGCAGCTTAAGTATGAACACTGAAGCTTTCTTT. This gives the protein CASSLSMNTEAFF.

This clone occurred many times. In nucleotides, the CDR3 is TGTGCCAGCAGCTTGGAGCGAGGGGCAGGGGGCCCGTGGGAGACCCAGTACTTC. This sequence encodes CASSLERGAGGPWETQYF. The V call is TRBV5-5, the J call TRBJ2-5, with 8 bases lining up with TRBD1. CDR1 is SGHKS and CDR2 is YYEKEE in the germline V gene (reference sequence). This CDR3 region has 18 residues. J was trimmed by 5 bases and V by 0 bases; bases with no gene match: 15.

This clone appeared many times. CDR3 DNA sequence: TGTGCCAGCAGCCTCCGGGACAGGGGTGGCACTGAAGCTTTCTTT. Encoded protein: CASSLRDRGGTEAFF. The chain has TRBV6-1 and TRBJ1-1; 10 bases fit TRBD1. The CDR3 loop spans 15 amino acids. In germline, CDR1 is MNHNS, CDR2 SASEGT. J gave up 4 bases and V 6 bases, and 8 bases lay outside the gene matches.

The chain combines TRBV20-1 with TRBJ2-7, with D uncertain. Germline values: CDR1 DFQATT, CDR2 SNEGSKA (reference sequence). This CDR3 comprises 16 residues. The V end was cut by 0 bases, the J end by 2 bases, with 17 bases between. The DNA for the CDR3 is TGCAGTGCTAGAGATCTTTTCCGCGAGCCCCCCTACGAGCAGTACTTC. The encoded protein is CSARDLFREPPYEQYF.

Only one count was recorded for this clone. J is TRBJ2-7 and V is TRBV5-1; weak D call: TRBD2 (6 bases). Per germline, CDR1 SGHRS and CDR2 YFSETQ. CDR3 size: 14 residues. V was trimmed by 0 bases and J by 0 bases, leaving 7 bases between them. CDR3 nucleotides: TGCGCCAGCAGCTTGGACGGGAGCTCCTACGAGCAGTACTTC. Translating gives CASSLDGSSYEQYF. The full variable domain, completed using reference TRBV5-1 and TRBJ2-7, is KAGVTQTPRYLIKTRGQQVTLSCSPISGHRSVSWYQQTPGQGLQFLFEYFSETQRNKGNFPGRFSGRQFSNSRSEMNVSTLELGDSALYLCASSLDGSSYEQYFGPGTRLTVT.

This clone was seen at least ten times. CDR3 in amino acids: CASSLVASGRATEQFF. The CDR3 nucleotides are TGCGCCAGCAGCTTGGTGGCTAGCGGGAGGGCCACTGAGCAGTTCTTC. This chain joins TRBV5-1 and TRBJ2-1, with 12 bases matching TRBD2. Germline loops: CDR1 SGHRS, CDR2 YFSETQ. The trim removed 0 bases at V and 9 bases at J, leaving 7 bases unmatched. The CDR3 runs 16 residues.

The chain joins TRBV20-1 to TRBJ2-7, with 9 positions matching TRBD2. CDR1 is DFQATT, CDR2 SNEGSKA, per germline (reference sequence). The CDR3 covers 16 residues. V was pared by 2 bases and J by 0 bases, with 8 bases of the junction left unmatched. The CDR3 sequence: CSARPFRLADSYEQYF. Here the CDR3 DNA reads TGCAGTGCTAGACCCTTCCGACTAGCGGACTCCTACGAGCAGTACTTC.

This clone was seen ten or more times. The J gene is TRBJ1-3, the V gene TRBV7-3; 7 bases align to TRBD1. Germline assignment: CDR1 SGHTA and CDR2 FQGTGA. The CDR3 loop spans 16 amino acids. V lost 5 bases to trimming and J lost 0 bases; unmatched junction nucleotides: 7. As DNA, the CDR3 is TGTGCCAGCAGCATGACAGGGCCCCTCTCTGGAAACACCATATATTTT. Residues: CASSMTGPLSGNTIYF.

The sample holds a few counts of this clone. The chain is built from TRBV28 and TRBJ1-2, with TRBD1 matching over 7 bases. The CDR3 totals 14 residues. Trimming took 2 bases from V and 3 from J; bases not matched to a gene: 3. Germline V gene sequence: CDR1 MDHEN, CDR2 SYDVKM. CDR3 nucleotide sequence: TGTGCCAGCAGTTTAAGGGGACAGTACTATGGCTACACCTTC. Translation gives CASSLRGQYYGYTF.

This clone has ten or more counts. The gene calls are TRBV12-3 or TRBV12-4 and TRBJ2-1; the D is unclear. Trimming shortened V by 1 base and J by 8 bases, and 15 bases separated the two germline ends. This CDR3 contains 15 residues. The CDR3 spells CASSLGVPPKDEQFF. The CDR3 coding sequence is TGTGCCAGCAGTTTAGGTGTCCCCCCAAAAGATGAGCAGTTCTTC.

This clone was observed at least ten times. V usage is TRBV12-5 and J usage is TRBJ2-1; 10 bases map to TRBD2. The trim removed 2 bases at V and 7 bases at J, leaving 2 bases unmatched. The CDR3 has 14 amino acids. The germline gives CDR1 LGHNT, CDR2 FRNRAP. For the CDR3, the DNA is TGTGCTAGTGGTTTGAATAGCGGGAGGAATGAGCAGTTCTTC. Amino acid sequence: CASGLNSGRNEQFF.

This clone has at least ten counts. This chain links TRBV3-1 with TRBJ1-5, with D possibly being TRBD1 (5 bases). The CDR3 is 13 residues long. V lost 5 bases and J lost 2, with 7 bases in between. In germline, CDR1 is LGHDT, CDR2 YNNKEL (reference sequence). CDR3 bases: TGTGCCAGCAGCGGGACGGGCAATCAGCCCCAGCATTTT. Its translation: CASSGTGNQPQHF.

The DNA for the CDR3 is TGTGCCAGCAGTTCGACTAGCGGTCAGTACTTC. Translated, it gives CASSSTSGQYF. The V gene is TRBV28, the J gene TRBJ2-7, with 9 positions matching TRBD2. The germline CDR1 and CDR2 sequences are MDHEN and SYDVKM. This CDR3 is built from 11 residues. With 4 bases clipped from V and 10 bases from J, the junction kept 2 bases outside the gene matches.

The sample holds many counts of this clone. V gene TRBV28 combines with J gene TRBJ1-5; 11 bases agree with TRBD1. CDR3 length: 16 amino acids. Germline assignment: CDR1 MDHEN and CDR2 SYDVKM. V shed 2 bases, J shed 4 bases, and the junction held 4 bases outside the gene matches. The CDR3 DNA reads as TGTGCCAGCAGTTTAAGGGGGACAGGGGGAAATCAGCCCCAGCATTTT. Translating gives CASSLRGTGGNQPQHF.

In its sample, this clone is medium-sized. V usage is TRBV30 and J usage is TRBJ2-7; maybe TRBD1 (5 bases). The V and J ends lost 0 bases and 5 bases respectively, with 5 bases between them. This CDR3 has 11 amino acids. Germline CDR1 reads GTSNPN; CDR2 reads SVGIG (reference sequence). The CDR3 here is CAWSVGDEQYF. In DNA, the CDR3 is TGTGCCTGGAGTGTAGGGGACGAGCAGTACTTC.

This clone has at least ten counts. The genes are TRBV20-1 and TRBJ2-2, with TRBD2 matching over 7 bases. V trimming: 2 bases; J trimming: 3 bases; junction bases outside the gene matches: 6. CDR1 is DFQATT, CDR2 SNEGSKA, per germline (reference sequence). CDR3 length: 15 amino acids. This CDR3 reads CSARNAGEDTGELFF. CDR3 nucleotides: TGCAGTGCTAGAAACGCGGGGGAGGACACCGGGGAGCTGTTTTTT.